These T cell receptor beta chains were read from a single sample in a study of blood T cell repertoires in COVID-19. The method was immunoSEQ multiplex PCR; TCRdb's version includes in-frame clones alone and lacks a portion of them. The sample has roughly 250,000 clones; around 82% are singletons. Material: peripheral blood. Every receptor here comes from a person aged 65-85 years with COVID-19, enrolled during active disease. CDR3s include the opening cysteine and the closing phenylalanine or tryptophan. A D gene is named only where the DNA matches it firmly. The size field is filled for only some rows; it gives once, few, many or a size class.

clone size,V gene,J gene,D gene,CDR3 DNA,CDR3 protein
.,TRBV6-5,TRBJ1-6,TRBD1,TGTGCCAGCAGTAGACGACAGGGGGCCTCACCCCTCCACTTT,CASSRRQGASPLHF
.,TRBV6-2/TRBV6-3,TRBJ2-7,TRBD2,TGTGCCAGCAGTTACTCCCCGGGACTAGCGGAGGACTACGAGCAGTACTTC,CASSYSPGLAEDYEQYF
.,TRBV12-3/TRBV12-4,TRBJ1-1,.,TGTGCCAGCAGTTTAGCGCAGGGTACTGAAGCTTTCTTT,CASSLAQGTEAFF
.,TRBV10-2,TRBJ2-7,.,TGCGCCAGCAAAGTAGGGACTCCGGATAACTACGAGCAGTACTTC,CASKVGTPDNYEQYF
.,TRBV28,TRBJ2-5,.,TGTGCCAGCAGATCAACAGGGACCCAAGAGACCCAGTACTTC,CASRSTGTQETQYF
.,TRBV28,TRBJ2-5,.,TGTGCCAGCAGTTTTATAGAGTCAGGGGATGTGGAGACCCAGTACTTC,CASSFIESGDVETQYF
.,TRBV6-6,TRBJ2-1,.,TGTGCCAGCAGTTACTCGCGCAGGGGCGTCAATGAGCAGTTCTTC,CASSYSRRGVNEQFF
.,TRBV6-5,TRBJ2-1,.,TGTGCCAGCATGGGGCGGCAAAGCTCCTACAATGAGCAGTTCTTC,CASMGRQSSYNEQFF
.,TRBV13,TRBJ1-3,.,TGTGCCAGCAGCTTAGGCAGGGCGAACGGAAACACCATATATTTT,CASSLGRANGNTIYF
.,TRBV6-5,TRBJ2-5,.,TGTGCCAGCAAAATACCCGAGGGCCTGGGAGAGACCCAGTACTTC,CASKIPEGLGETQYF
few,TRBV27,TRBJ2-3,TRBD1,TGTGCCAGCAGTTTAAGGACAGGGTGGTCAGATACGCAGTATTTT,CASSLRTGWSDTQYF
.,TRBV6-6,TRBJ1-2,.,TGTGCCAGCAGTGACAAGGGGGCTAACTATGGCTACACCTTC,CASSDKGANYGYTF
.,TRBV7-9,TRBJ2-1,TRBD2,TGTGCCAGCAGCCAGGGACTAGCGGGGGGGCCTGAGCAGTTCTTC,CASSQGLAGGPEQFF
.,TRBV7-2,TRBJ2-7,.,TGTGCCAGCAGCTCCTTCTACGAGCAGTACTTC,CASSSFYEQYF
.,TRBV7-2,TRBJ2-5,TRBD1,TGTGCCAGCAGCTTAGGGGACAGGTTGGAGGAGACCCAGTACTTC,CASSLGDRLEETQYF
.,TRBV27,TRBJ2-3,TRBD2,TGTGCCAGCAGCAATAGCGGGAGTGGTCGAGCAGATACGCAGTATTTT,CASSNSGSGRADTQYF
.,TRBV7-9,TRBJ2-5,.,TGTGCCAGCACCCAGGTAGAGACCCAGTACTTC,CASTQVETQYF
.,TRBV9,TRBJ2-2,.,TGTGCCAGCAGCGTAGCTTGGACAGAGGCCGGGGAGCTGTTTTTT,CASSVAWTEAGELFF
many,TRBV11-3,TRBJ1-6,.,TGTGCCAGCAGCTACAGGCGCAATTCACCCCTCCACTTT,CASSYRRNSPLHF
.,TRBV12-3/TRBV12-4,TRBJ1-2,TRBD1,TGTGCCAGCAGTTCGGACAGGAACTATGGCTACACCTTC,CASSSDRNYGYTF
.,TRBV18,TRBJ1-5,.,TGTGCCAGCTCACCTGGGCTGGGCAATCAGCCCCAGCATTTT,CASSPGLGNQPQHF
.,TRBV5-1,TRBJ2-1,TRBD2,TGCGCCAGCAGCCCGAGTAGTAGCGGGGTCAATGAGCAGTTCTTC,CASSPSSSGVNEQFF
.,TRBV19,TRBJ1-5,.,TGTGCCAGTAAGGAGGGGGGGAATGGCAATCAGCCCCAGCATTTT,CASKEGGNGNQPQHF
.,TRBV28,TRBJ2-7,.,TGTGCCAGCAGCACGTGGGCTTACTCCTACGAGCAGTACTTC,CASSTWAYSYEQYF
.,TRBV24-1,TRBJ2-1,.,TGTGCCACCAGCGACTCGGGTAGCAGAAGCGATGAGCAGTTCTTC,CATSDSGSRSDEQFF
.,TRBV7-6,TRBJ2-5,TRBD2,TGTGCCAGCAGCCCCCGACCCCTGACTAGCGGAGAACAAGAGACCCAGTACTTC,CASSPRPLTSGEQETQYF
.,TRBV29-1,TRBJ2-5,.,TGCAGCTTAACGACTAGTCGGGAGACCCAGTACTTC,CSLTTSRETQYF
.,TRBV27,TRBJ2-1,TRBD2,TGTGCCAGCAGTTATACCCTAACGGGGGGGGCTGTTAATGAGCAGTTCTTC,CASSYTLTGGAVNEQFF
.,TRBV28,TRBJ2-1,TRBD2,TGTGCCAGCAGTTTTGGTAGCGGGAGCTCCTACAATGAGCAGTTCTTC,CASSFGSGSSYNEQFF
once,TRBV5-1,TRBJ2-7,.,TGCGCCAGCAGCTTAGCTCCGGGGGGCCCAAGGCTCTCCTCCTACGAGCAGTACTTC,CASSLAPGGPRLSSYEQYF
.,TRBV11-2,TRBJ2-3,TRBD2,TGTGCCAGCAGCTTAGTGACTAGCGGGGGGGCGGATACGCAGTATTTT,CASSLVTSGGADTQYF
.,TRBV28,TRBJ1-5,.,TGTGCCAGCAGTACGGATGGCAGGAATCAGCCCCAGCATTTT,CASSTDGRNQPQHF
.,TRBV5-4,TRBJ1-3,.,TGTGCCAGCAGCTCTGGAGGGGAGGGGCGAAACACCATATATTTT,CASSSGGEGRNTIYF
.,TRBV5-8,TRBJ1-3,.,TGTGCCAGCAGCTTGAGGCGGGAAAACACCATATATTTT,CASSLRRENTIYF
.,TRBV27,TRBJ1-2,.,TGTGCCAGCAGTTTAACAACATTAGGGGGTTCAAATGGCTACACCTTC,CASSLTTLGGSNGYTF
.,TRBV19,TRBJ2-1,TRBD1,TGTGCCAGTAGTATTACCGGGACAGGCGTCAATGAGCAGTTCTTC,CASSITGTGVNEQFF
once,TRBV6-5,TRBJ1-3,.,TGTGCCACCGGGTCTTTAAACACCATATATTTT,CATGSLNTIYF
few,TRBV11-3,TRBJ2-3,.,TGTGCCAGCAGCTTAACGGTGGGGAGCCGAAGAATGGTAGATACGCAGTATTTT,CASSLTVGSRRMVDTQYF